This T cell receptor beta chain was documented in a study of blood T cell repertoires in COVID-19. Overall study context: PBMCs, B-cell-depleted T cells, or T cells provided the cDNA or gDNA that made up the material.

Original methodology: Amplification of reference gene primers was used by the study to estimate nucleated cell counts. Only in-frame clones appear in the TCRdb table, and some are missing; sequencing was by immunoSEQ multiplex PCR. That table supplies the V and J calls and clone size; D and trimming were determined from the DNA. The top ten hold around 6.6% of the sample, which has fewer than 450,000 clones, roughly 90% seen once. The germline V gene encodes CDR1 SGHVS and CDR2 FNYEAQ. V shed 2 bases, J shed 7 bases, and the junction held 8 bases outside the gene matches. This CDR3 comprises 15 residues.

The sequenced sample was peripheral blood. The genes are TRBV7-6 and TRBJ2-7; 10 nucleotides align to TRBD1. The TCR sequence derives from a woman in her 70s with COVID-19, enrolled during active disease. CDR3 sequence (DNA): TGTGCCAGCAGCTTACGGGACAGGGGCGCCCGGGAGCAGTACTTC. It yields the protein CASSLRDRGAREQYF.